The clone carrying this T cell receptor beta chain has more than one count but fewer than ten. Its specificity is not known. V was clipped by 5 bases and J by 5 bases; unmatched bases: 7. The germline gives CDR1 LGHDT, CDR2 YNNKEL (reference sequence). This CDR3 contains 14 residues. TCRdb called the RT-PCR reads again in MiXCR, with one record for every CDR3 protein. Of about 530,000 distinct CDR3 sequences in the sample, approximately 12% are singletons; the top ten hold roughly 10%. This sample was taken from a study of response to subunit inactivated influenza vaccine. Study observations and caveats: After each seasonal influenza vaccination, few new T cells are recruited, the authors suggested.

The chain has TRBV3-1 and TRBJ2-7; the match to TRBD2 covers 9 bases. Sample: PBMCs from blood, taken on the day of vaccination. The clonotype comes from a man aged 45-60 years who received an inactivated influenza vaccine. The CDR3 nucleotides read TGTGCCAGCAGCTTCCGACTAGCGGAGCACGAGCAGTACTTC. As protein: CASSFRLAEHEQYF.